This TCR beta chain came from a study of T cell repertoires in cytomegalovirus infection. Looking at the study overall: CMV epitopes used comprised recently identified HLA-C-restricted ones and well-studied HLA-B-restricted ones. Public TCR beta signatures were indicative of both CMV infection and a matching HLA type. Broader study findings: Of the TCR beta families, the public ones yielded a cumulative frequency that identified carriers of CMV plus the relevant HLA. HLA-C-restricted CMV clonotypes gave the most frequent clonotype in two of eight donors.

TCRdb analysed the reads with MiXCR anew, one entry per CDR3 protein. The sample has approximately 1,000,000 distinct CDR3 sequences, approximately 30% seen once. A note on this clonotype: Its antigen is still unknown.

This clonotype was sampled from a human donor in good health (CMV status not recorded). Some clones in this sample may be carry-over from other donors' samples. The sample consisted of cultured CD8+ T cells from PBMCs, taken from culture after CMV antigen stimulation.

CDR3 sequence reads: CASSPLTGDGYTF. The DNA of the CDR3 is TGTGCCAGCAGTCCATTGACAGGGGATGGCTACACCTTC. The chain recombines TRBV28 with TRBJ1-2, with 8 bases aligning to TRBD1. Germline trimming cut 5 bases from V and 6 bases from J; bases unmatched to any gene: 5. This CDR3 is built from 13 residues. The germline V gene has CDR1 MDHEN and CDR2 SYDVKM.